The 9 T cell receptor beta chains presented below share a single source sample, sequenced in a study of blood T cell repertoires in COVID-19. Sequencing was performed with immunoSEQ multiplex PCR; in TCRdb, only in-frame clones are kept and a portion is missing. The sample shows over 300,000 clones, roughly 90% of them seen only once. What was sequenced was PBMCs or T cells enriched from blood (not recorded which). These receptors were obtained from a woman in her 30s with acute COVID-19.

This chain connects TRBV4-2 to TRBJ1-6; D possibly corresponds to TRBD1 (5 bases). The germline gives CDR1 LGHNA, CDR2 YNFKEQ. The CDR3 spans 15 residues. Trimming left V 4 bases short and J 8 bases short, with 15 bases between. The CDR3 nucleotides read TGTGCCAGCAGCCCTGTCCCAGGGAGGGATTCACCCCTCCACTTT. Its protein is CASSPVPGRDSPLHF.

As for this clone: This CDR3 is also generated by other DNA sequences in the sample. This chain connects TRBV18 to TRBJ1-1; maybe TRBD1 (5 bases). The V and J ends lost 3 bases and 0 bases respectively, with 11 bases between them. Germline values: CDR1 KGHSH, CDR2 LQKENI. The length of the CDR3 is 15 residues. CDR3: CASSPSAGMNTEAFF. As DNA, the CDR3 is TGTGCCAGCTCACCGTCCGCAGGGATGAACACTGAAGCTTTCTTT. The full variable domain, its missing parts supplied by reference TRBV18 and TRBJ1-1, is NAGVMQNPRHLVRRRGQEARLRCSPMKGHSHVYWYRQLPEEGLKFMVYLQKENIIDESGMPKERFSAEFPKEGPSILRIQQVVRGDSAAYFCASSPSAGMNTEAFFGQGTRLTVV.

CDR3 loop: CATLRGTEAFF. The CDR3 region has the DNA TGTGCCACCCTTCGAGGGACTGAAGCTTTCTTT. The chain employs TRBV10-3 and TRBJ1-1; no reliable D call. Per the germline V gene, CDR1 is ENHRY and CDR2 is SYGVKD. Trimming removed 10 bases at V and 5 bases at J, with 11 bases between. There are 11 residues in the CDR3.

This chain uses TRBV6-5 with TRBJ1-1; D remains ambiguous. In germline, CDR1 is MNHEY, CDR2 SVGAGI. Trimming removed 2 bases from V and 6 bases from J, with 13 bases in between. The CDR3 contains 14 residues. Here the CDR3 DNA reads TGTGCCAGCAGTTACGGGAGCAGCGTCGCTGAAGCTTTCTTT. Translation gives CASSYGSSVAEAFF.

This chain uses TRBV9 with TRBJ1-4, with a tentative D call TRBD1 (5 bases). Trimming pared 0 bases from V and 10 bases from J, leaving 13 bases between. This CDR3 is 14 amino acids long. Germline CDR1 and CDR2: SGDLS and YYNGEE. CDR3 in amino acids: CASSVDRSGGKLFF. The CDR3 nucleotides read TGTGCCAGCAGCGTAGACCGGTCGGGGGGAAAACTGTTTTTT.

The chain uses TRBV12-3 or TRBV12-4 and TRBJ1-5; D remains unclear. The CDR3 sequence is 12 residues long. Deletions cut 1 base from V and 4 bases from J, with 2 bases between. The CDR3: CASSLVNQPQHF. The CDR3 DNA sequence: TGTGCCAGCAGTTTAGTAAATCAGCCCCAGCATTTT.

The V gene is TRBV19, the J gene TRBJ1-4; the D gene is possibly TRBD1 (5 bases). CDR3 length: 14 residues. Germline-derived CDR1 and CDR2 are LNHDA and SQIVND (reference sequence). Trimming cost V 5 bases and J 0 bases, with 7 bases left between them. CDR3 in amino acids: CASSPTATNEKLFF. Written as DNA, the CDR3 is TGTGCCAGTAGTCCGACAGCAACTAATGAAAAACTGTTTTTT.

The chain employs TRBV7-2 and TRBJ2-7; unclear D gene. The V end was cut by 1 base, the J end by 6 bases, with 4 bases between. Germline V gives CDR1 SGHTA, CDR2 FQGNSA. The CDR3 has 11 amino acids. CDR3 protein: CASSLVLEQYF. The CDR3 bases are TGTGCCAGCAGCTTAGTCCTCGAGCAGTACTTC.

On this clone: Other DNA variants within this sample encode the same CDR3. The chain couples TRBV6-5 to TRBJ1-1; 7 bases are a match to TRBD1. Germline CDR1 reads MNHEY; CDR2 reads SVGAGI. CDR3 length: 13 residues. J lost 1 base, V lost 5 bases, and 1 base had no gene match. CDR3 DNA: TGTGCCAGCAGTAGGACAGGGAACACTGAAGCTTTCTTT. Protein sequence: CASSRTGNTEAFF.